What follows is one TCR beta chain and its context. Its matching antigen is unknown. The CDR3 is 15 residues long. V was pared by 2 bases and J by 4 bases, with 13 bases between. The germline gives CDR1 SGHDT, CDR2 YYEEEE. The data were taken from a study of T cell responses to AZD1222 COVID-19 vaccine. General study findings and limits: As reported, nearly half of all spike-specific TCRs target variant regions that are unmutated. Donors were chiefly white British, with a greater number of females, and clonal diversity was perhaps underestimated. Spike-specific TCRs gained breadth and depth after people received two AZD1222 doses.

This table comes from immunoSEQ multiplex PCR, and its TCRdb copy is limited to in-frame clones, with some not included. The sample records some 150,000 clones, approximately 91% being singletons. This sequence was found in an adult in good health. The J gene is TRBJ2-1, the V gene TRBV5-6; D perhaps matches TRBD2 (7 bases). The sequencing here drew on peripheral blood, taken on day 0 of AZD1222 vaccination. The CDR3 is CASSLGLGGYNEQFF. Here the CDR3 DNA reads TGTGCCAGCAGCTTAGGACTAGGGGGGTACAATGAGCAGTTCTTC.